This T cell receptor beta chain was identified in a study of blood T cell repertoires in COVID-19. Study information: In each case, the material was cDNA or gDNA derived from T cells, B-cell-depleted T cells, or PBMCs.

Across about two dozen US areas, participants ranged in age from 18 to 89 years. Trimming removed 3 bases at V and 0 bases at J, with 6 bases between. CDR3 size: 14 residues. Germline V gene data show CDR1 as KGHDR and CDR2 as SFDVKD. In the authors' workflow: Counts of nucleated cells, estimated from reference gene primer amplification, were obtained. Method: immunoSEQ multiplex PCR; TCRdb's copy keeps in-frame clones and lacks some. V and J calls plus clone size are reproduced from that table; the DNA served to infer D and trimming. The table shows approximately 250,000 clones, with approximately 90% occurring only once.

Sample: PBMCs or T cells enriched from blood (not recorded which). This receptor was taken from a man in his forties or fifties who had been exposed to COVID-19. This chain uses TRBV24-1 with TRBJ2-3; unclear D gene. CDR3 loop: CATSDTRSTDTQYF. The DNA of the CDR3 is TGTGCCACCAGTGATACCAGGAGCACAGATACGCAGTATTTT.